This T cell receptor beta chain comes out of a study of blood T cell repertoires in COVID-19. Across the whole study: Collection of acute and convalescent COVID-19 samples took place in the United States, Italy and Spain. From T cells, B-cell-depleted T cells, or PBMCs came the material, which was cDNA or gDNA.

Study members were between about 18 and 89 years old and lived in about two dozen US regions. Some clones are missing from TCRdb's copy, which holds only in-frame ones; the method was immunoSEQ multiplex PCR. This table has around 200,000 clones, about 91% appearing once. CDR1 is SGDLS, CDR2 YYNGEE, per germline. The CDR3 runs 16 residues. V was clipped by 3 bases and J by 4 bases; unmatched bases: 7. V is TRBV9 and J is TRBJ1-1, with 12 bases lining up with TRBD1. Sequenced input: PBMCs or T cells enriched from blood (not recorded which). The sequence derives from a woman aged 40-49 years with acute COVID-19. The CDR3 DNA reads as TGTGCCAGCAGCGCTGGGACAGGGGGCGCTTTCACTGAAGCTTTCTTT. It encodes CASSAGTGGAFTEAFF. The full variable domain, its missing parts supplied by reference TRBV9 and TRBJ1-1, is DSGVTQTPKHLITATGQRVTLRCSPRSGDLSVYWYQQSLDQGLQFLIQYYNGEERAKGNILERFSAQQFPDLHSELNLSSLELGDSALYFCASSAGTGGAFTEAFFGQGTRLTVV.